These 15 T cell receptor beta chains share one sample of origin, sequenced in a study of cytomegalovirus exposure and HLA in healthy donors. The primer mix had 60 Vbeta and 13 Jbeta primers. Some clones are missing from TCRdb's copy, which holds only in-frame ones; the method was immunoSEQ multiplex PCR. The table has some 91,000 clones, around 77% seen once. The sample comprised PBMCs. The receptor set was obtained from a man in his forties in good health and CMV-seronegative.

The rearrangement uses TRBV11-2 and TRBJ2-5; 11 nucleotides align to TRBD1. Germline V gene lookup returns CDR1 SGHAT and CDR2 FQNNGV. The CDR3 contains 17 residues. V lost 4 bases, J lost 5 bases, and 12 bases stayed unmatched. CDR3: CASSYTGDRGGSETQYF. CDR3 coding DNA: TGTGCCAGCAGCTATACGGGGGACAGGGGGGGTTCGGAGACCCAGTACTTC.

The chain uses TRBV4-2 and TRBJ2-7; TRBD1 matches at 10 bases. There are 15 residues in the CDR3. Germline V gene data show CDR1 as LGHNA and CDR2 as YNFKEQ. The J segment lost 4 bases and the V segment lost 1 base, leaving 4 bases of the junction unmatched. The CDR3 loop is CASSQAGTGDYEQYF. The CDR3 DNA reads as TGTGCCAGCAGCCAAGCCGGGACAGGGGATTACGAGCAGTACTTC.

The chain couples TRBV5-1 to TRBJ1-2; D gene uncertain. V shed 0 bases and J shed 2 bases, with 11 bases lying between them. The CDR3 is 15 residues long. Germline V CDR1 and CDR2: SGHRS, YFSETQ. The DNA of the CDR3 is TGCGCCAGCAGCTTGGTTTCGGGGAGGAACTATGGCTACACCTTC. Protein sequence: CASSLVSGRNYGYTF.

The V gene is TRBV7-8, the J gene TRBJ1-6; 12 bases line up with TRBD1. V shed 4 bases, J shed 7 bases, and the junction held 5 bases outside the gene matches. CDR3 length: 16 residues. Germline V lookup: CDR1 SGHVS, CDR2 FQNEAQ. CDR3 amino acids: CASSSGQGAGNSPLHF. In DNA form, the CDR3 reads TGTGCCAGCAGCTCGGGACAGGGGGCGGGAAATTCACCCCTCCACTTT.

The chain uses TRBV5-4 and TRBJ2-7; 8 nucleotides match TRBD1. V dropped 4 bases and J dropped 0; count of bases not matched to a gene: 6. The CDR3 spans 15 residues. The germline V gene encodes CDR1 SGHNT and CDR2 YYREEE (reference sequence). The CDR3 protein is CASSLGQGSSYEQYF. DNA of the CDR3: TGTGCCAGCAGCCTAGGACAGGGTAGCTCCTACGAGCAGTACTTC.

The V and J genes are TRBV2 and TRBJ2-6; maybe TRBD2 (5 bases). V was cut by 7 bases and J by 4 bases, with 14 bases left in between. The CDR3 consists of 15 residues. Looked up from germline, CDR1 is SNHLY and CDR2 is FYNNEI. The CDR3 region is CASNREEQGANVLTF. The CDR3 region has the DNA TGTGCCAGCAACCGGGAAGAGCAAGGGGCCAACGTCCTGACTTTC.

The rearrangement links TRBV6-4 to TRBJ2-2, with TRBD1 as a possible D gene (6 bases). V lost 8 bases to trimming and J lost 0 bases, with 13 bases between them. The V gene's germline CDR1 is MRHNA and CDR2 SNTAGT. The CDR3 consists of 15 residues. The CDR3 here is CASEPGQTNTGELFF. The CDR3 nucleotides read TGTGCCAGCGAACCGGGACAAACGAACACCGGGGAGCTGTTTTTT.

This clone was recorded a few times. The chain links TRBV10-3 to TRBJ2-5; tentative D call: TRBD1 (6 bases). CDR3 length: 14 residues. In germline, CDR1 is ENHRY, CDR2 SYGVKD. Trimming removed 2 bases from V and 3 bases from J, with 10 bases in between. The CDR3 spells CAISEEQGKETQYF. The CDR3 nucleotides read TGTGCCATCAGTGAGGAACAGGGTAAAGAGACCCAGTACTTC.

This clone has a handful of counts. V and J are TRBV7-7 and TRBJ2-5; D may be TRBD1 (7 bases). Germline CDR1 reads SSHAT; CDR2 reads FNYEAQ (reference sequence). This CDR3 has 15 residues. Trimming took off 2 bases at V and 5 bases at J, with 15 bases between the two ends. The CDR3 region is CASSLSPRDSETQYF. In DNA, the CDR3 is TGTGCCAGCAGCTTATCCCCGCGGGACAGCGAGACCCAGTACTTC.

The chain has TRBV5-1 and TRBJ1-1, with a weak D call TRBD1 (5 bases). Germline V lookup: CDR1 SGHRS, CDR2 YFSETQ. V lost 4 bases and J 3 bases, leaving 16 bases between the germline ends. The CDR3 extends over 15 amino acids. CDR3 DNA: TGCGCCAGCAGCCCGGGGCCCGGGGGGGACACTGAAGCTTTCTTT. Translated: CASSPGPGGDTEAFF.

The chain joins TRBV5-1 to TRBJ1-4; TRBD1 is a possible D gene (6 bases). The V end was cut by 4 bases, the J end by 6 bases, with 10 bases between. The CDR3 spans 13 residues. CDR1 and CDR2 from the germline V gene are SGHRS and YFSETQ. The CDR3 nucleotides are TGCGCCAGCAGCGTCTCAGGGGATGAAAAACTGTTTTTT. Translation gives CASSVSGDEKLFF.

V gene TRBV29-1 combines with J gene TRBJ2-7, with D possibly being TRBD1 (5 bases). The CDR3 sequence is 14 residues long. CDR1 SQVTM and CDR2 ANQGSEA come from the germline V gene. Trimming shortened V by 4 bases and J by 0 bases, and 13 bases separated the two germline ends. The CDR3 DNA sequence: TGCAGCGTTGGTGGGGCAGCTAGCTCCTACGAGCAGTACTTC. It is translated as CSVGGAASSYEQYF.

This clone has only a few counts. The gene calls are TRBV5-1 and TRBJ2-1; D possibly corresponds to TRBD2 (6 bases). V gave up 1 base and J gave up 8 bases, with 13 bases separating them. The length of the CDR3 is 14 residues. Germline CDR1 reads SGHRS; CDR2 reads YFSETQ. CDR3 loop: CASSLTNPGDEQFF. The DNA for the CDR3 is TGCGCCAGCAGCTTGACCAACCCGGGGGATGAGCAGTTCTTC. The whole variable domain, filled in from reference TRBV5-1 and TRBJ2-1, reads KAGVTQTPRYLIKTRGQQVTLSCSPISGHRSVSWYQQTPGQGLQFLFEYFSETQRNKGNFPGRFSGRQFSNSRSEMNVSTLELGDSALYLCASSLTNPGDEQFFGPGTRLTVL.

The rearrangement joins TRBV28 to TRBJ1-5, with 8 bases lining up with TRBD1. CDR1 is MDHEN, CDR2 SYDVKM, per germline. The V gene end was trimmed by 2 bases and the J gene end by 6 bases; junction bases not matched to a gene: 0. This CDR3 has 13 amino acids. The CDR3 nucleotides read TGTGCCAGCAGTTTACAGGGGGCTCAGCCCCAGCATTTT. Translation gives CASSLQGAQPQHF.

This clone was seen a single time. The CDR3 sequence: CASSPQRASSGNTIYF. The CDR3 nucleotides read TGTGCCAGCAGCCCCCAGCGGGCGAGCTCTGGAAACACCATATATTTT. The chain has TRBV9 and TRBJ1-3; no clear D. The length of the CDR3 is 16 residues. Germline V gene data show CDR1 as SGDLS and CDR2 as YYNGEE. V was trimmed by 4 bases and J by 0 bases, leaving 14 bases between them.